Sequencing of this T cell receptor (beta chain) was carried out in a study of T cells in localized non-small cell lung cancer. Study-wide findings and caveats: Prolonged overall survival went with higher T cell density in the blood.

As to this clone: Its antigen is not identified.

Sequencing was performed with immunoSEQ multiplex PCR; in TCRdb, only in-frame clones are kept and a portion is missing. The table includes roughly 89,000 clones, under 95% detected once. Germline loops: CDR1 SGHVS, CDR2 FNYEAQ. The CDR3 sequence is 14 residues long. V was shortened by 5 bases and J by 4 bases, with 14 bases between the two germline ends. The chain recombines TRBV7-6 with TRBJ1-2, with D perhaps matching TRBD1 (6 bases). Here the sequenced sample was PBMCs, taken before any cancer treatment. This clonotype originated in a woman aged 35-75 years with stage II squamous cell lung carcinoma. For the CDR3, the DNA is TGTGCCAGCAGCCCTGGGGGCGAAGGCTATGGCTACACCTTC. Translation gives CASSPGGEGYGYTF.